This T cell receptor (beta chain) comes out of a study of T cells in Graves' hyperthyroidism and ophthalmopathy. General observations from the study: A 13 V-J model separated ophthalmopathy from stable hyperthyroidism. Also found in blood were most expanded thyroid clonotypes above 0.001.

On this clonotype itself: Its antigen is undetermined. A single base separates this from a much larger clone, so it may be a read error.

Trimming cost V 4 bases and J 1 base; bases outside gene matches: 2. The CDR3 is made up of 13 amino acids. Germline CDR1 DFQATT, CDR2 SNEGSKA (reference sequence). TCR beta CDR3 sequences were amplified from RNA transcripts. The TCR CDR3 first-round RT-PCR relied on the HTBI primer set. MiXCR, run by TCRdb on the multiplex PCR reads, gives a single entry per CDR3 protein. The sample holds 460,000 or so distinct CDR3 sequences, 13% to 15% seen once. PBMCs were sourced from roughly 9.1 ml fresh peripheral blood. The clonotype was recovered from a young woman with Graves' hyperthyroidism. Sequencing was done on a sample of blood. The V gene is TRBV20-1, the J gene TRBJ1-1; TRBD1 agrees at 8 bases. The CDR3 here is CSANGQGNTEAFF. As DNA, the CDR3 is TGCAGTGCTAACGGACAGGGGAACACTGAAGCTTTCTTT.